The 15 T cell receptor beta chains below come from one sample, sequenced in a study of blood T cell repertoires in COVID-19. TCRdb keeps only in-frame clones here, not all; method: immunoSEQ multiplex PCR. This table holds 150,000 to 200,000 clones, approximately 90% found once. The sequenced sample was peripheral blood. The receptor source for this set is a young man who had recovered from COVID-19.

Only one count was recorded for this clone. The chain couples TRBV7-3 to TRBJ2-5; TRBD2 aligns across 10 bases. The CDR3 covers 15 residues. Germline values: CDR1 SGHTA, CDR2 FQGTGA. The J segment lost 4 bases and the V segment lost 5 bases, leaving 7 bases of the junction unmatched. The CDR3: CASSPLAGGRETQYF. The CDR3 nucleotides read TGTGCCAGCAGCCCATTAGCGGGAGGTAGAGAGACCCAGTACTTC.

V is TRBV9 and J is TRBJ1-1; D might be TRBD1 (5 bases). V was pared by 3 bases and J by 1 base, with 7 bases between. The CDR3 totals 13 residues. Germline V gene data show CDR1 as SGDLS and CDR2 as YYNGEE. The CDR3, as DNA: TGTGCCAGCAGCGCCAGGGAGAACACTGAAGCTTTCTTT. It encodes CASSARENTEAFF.

This clone has more than one count but fewer than ten. This chain joins TRBV6-2 or TRBV6-3 and TRBJ1-1, with TRBD1 identical over 9 bases. This CDR3 spans 15 amino acids. With 6 bases clipped from V and 0 bases from J, the junction kept 5 bases outside the gene matches. Per germline, CDR1 MNHEY and CDR2 SVGEGT. The CDR3 nucleotides read TGTGCCAGCAGCCACCGGGACAGGGTGAACACTGAAGCTTTCTTT. Its translation is CASSHRDRVNTEAFF.

The chain uses TRBV6-5 and TRBJ2-7; 7 bases agree with TRBD1. The CDR3 is 13 residues long. The junction had 4 bases not matched to a gene; V was cut back by 8 bases and J by 0 bases. The germline V gene has CDR1 MNHEY and CDR2 SVGAGI. CDR3 sequence reads: CASHGTDSYEQYF. The CDR3 nucleotides read TGTGCCAGCCACGGGACAGACTCCTACGAGCAGTACTTC.

The chain carries TRBV2 and TRBJ2-3; 16 positions agree with TRBD2. Germline CDR1 reads SNHLY; CDR2 reads FYNNEI. CDR3 size: 20 residues. The ends lost 5 bases at V and 0 bases at J; junction bases unmatched: 11. The CDR3 region is CASSPWGLAGGSSSTDTQYF. DNA for the CDR3: TGTGCCAGCAGTCCATGGGGACTAGCGGGAGGGTCCTCTAGCACAGATACGCAGTATTTT.

The V call is TRBV4-3, the J call TRBJ2-3; D remains ambiguous. The CDR3 runs to 19 residues. V was cut by 1 base and J by 1 base, with 21 bases left in between. Germline V gives CDR1 LGHNA, CDR2 YSLEER. CDR3 loop: CASSQGPAAAAPGTDTQYF. Here the CDR3 DNA reads TGCGCCAGCAGCCAAGGTCCTGCGGCGGCAGCACCTGGCACAGATACGCAGTATTTT.

In DNA, the CDR3 is TGCGCCAGCAGCCAAGAGGGGACAGGGGTCAATGAGCAGTTCTTC. This gives the protein CASSQEGTGVNEQFF. The genes are TRBV4-3 and TRBJ2-1, with TRBD1 matching 10 bases. Looked up from germline, CDR1 is LGHNA and CDR2 is YSLEER. The CDR3 runs to 15 residues. Unmatched junction bases numbered 2, after V lost 0 bases and J lost 6 bases.

CDR3 sequence: CASSLLSQGYSDTQYF. CDR3 DNA sequence: TGTGCCAGCAGTTTATTGTCACAGGGTTACTCAGATACGCAGTATTTT. This rearrangement joins TRBV27 to TRBJ2-3; D is possibly TRBD1 (6 bases). V dropped 1 base and J dropped 4 bases, with 15 bases sitting between them. The CDR3 covers 16 residues. Germline V gives CDR1 MNHEY, CDR2 SMNVEV (reference sequence).

V is TRBV4-2 and J is TRBJ2-1, with TRBD2 matching over 12 bases. The trim removed 1 base at V and 7 bases at J, leaving 17 bases unmatched. CDR3 length equals 20 residues. Germline CDR1 reads LGHNA; CDR2 reads YNFKEQ. The CDR3 DNA sequence: TGTGCCAGCAGCCAAGTCGGTCTAGCGGGAGGGCCTGGCATAGCAAATGAGCAGTTCTTC. Residues: CASSQVGLAGGPGIANEQFF.

The V and J genes are TRBV5-1 and TRBJ2-1; 8 bases match TRBD2. Germline V CDR1 and CDR2: SGHRS, YFSETQ. The CDR3 sequence is 15 residues long. With 0 bases clipped from V and 7 bases from J, the junction kept 6 bases outside the gene matches. The CDR3 DNA follows: TGCGCCAGCAGCTTGGAGGGGACTAGTGTGAATGAGCAGTTCTTC. Translation: CASSLEGTSVNEQFF.

The V and J genes are TRBV5-6 and TRBJ1-2; D possibly corresponds to TRBD1 (6 bases). Germline V gene data show CDR1 as SGHDT and CDR2 as YYEEEE. This CDR3 spans 14 amino acids. V was clipped by 4 bases and J by 5 bases, with 15 bases between them. CDR3 sequence: CASSHGQQGYGYTF. Written as DNA, the CDR3 is TGTGCCAGCAGCCACGGACAGCAAGGGTATGGCTACACCTTC. The variable domain in full, completed from reference TRBV5-6 and TRBJ1-2, reads DAGVTQSPTHLIKTRGQQVTLRCSPKSGHDTVSWYQQALGQGPQFIFQYYEEEERQRGNFPDRFSGHQFPNYSSELNVNALLLGDSALYLCASSHGQQGYGYTFGSGTRLTVV.

The rearrangement joins TRBV6-6 to TRBJ1-3; D remains unclear. This CDR3 is 15 amino acids long. Germline loops: CDR1 MNHNY, CDR2 SVGAGI (reference sequence). Trimming shortened V by 5 bases and J by 4 bases, and 15 bases separated the two germline ends. CDR3 in amino acids: CASSPRVPNGNTIYF. The CDR3 DNA follows: TGTGCCAGCAGTCCTCGGGTCCCAAACGGAAACACCATATATTTT.

The chain uses TRBV25-1 and TRBJ2-2, with 9 positions matching TRBD2. After removal of 1 base from V and 5 bases from J, the junction contained 5 bases not matched to a gene. The CDR3 covers 16 residues. Germline CDR1 and CDR2: MGHDK and SYGVNS. This CDR3 reads CASSESGTSRTGELFF. In DNA, the CDR3 is TGTGCCAGCAGTGAATCGGGGACTAGCAGGACCGGGGAGCTGTTTTTT.

The chain is built from TRBV18 and TRBJ1-1, with 7 bases identical to TRBD1. The germline V gene encodes CDR1 KGHSH and CDR2 LQKENI. The CDR3 runs to 14 residues. V shed 4 bases and J 1 base; nucleotides not matched to a gene: 3. CDR3 sequence: CASSRGQSNTEAFF. DNA of the CDR3: TGTGCCAGCTCACGGGGACAGTCGAACACTGAAGCTTTCTTT.

The gene calls are TRBV15 and TRBJ1-5, with D uncertain. This CDR3 is 14 amino acids long. The germline V gene encodes CDR1 LNHNV and CDR2 YYDKDF (reference sequence). V lost 0 bases, J lost 5 bases, and 8 bases lay in between. The CDR3 here is CATSRDLVDQPQHF. DNA for the CDR3: TGTGCCACCAGCAGAGATCTCGTAGATCAGCCCCAGCATTTT.